Sequencing of this TCR beta chain was carried out in a study of blood T cell repertoires in COVID-19. Per the study methods: Counts of nucleated cells, estimated from reference gene primer amplification, were obtained. Clones were sequenced by immunoSEQ multiplex PCR, and TCRdb holds only the in-frame ones, with some missing. The V and J calls and clone size are taken from that table; D and trimming were inferred from the DNA. The sample consists of a few hundred thousand clones, around 82% of them appearing once. Trimming left V 7 bases short and J 0 bases short, with 21 bases between. Looked up from germline, CDR1 is LNHDA and CDR2 is SQIVND (reference sequence). CDR3 size: 17 residues.

The source is a woman in her sixties with acute or convalescent COVID-19. The sequenced sample was peripheral blood. This rearrangement joins TRBV19 to TRBJ1-2; unclear D gene. In DNA form, the CDR3 reads TGTGCCAGTACCCCTAGGAGTGGCAGCTCTACTAACTATGGCTACACCTTC. Protein product: CASTPRSGSSTNYGYTF. The entire variable domain, with the rest obtained from reference TRBV19 and TRBJ1-2, is as follows: DGGITQSPKYLFRKEGQNVTLSCEQNLNHDAMYWYRQDPGQGLRLIYYSQIVNDFQKGDIAEGYSVSREKKESFPLTVTSAQKNPTAFYLCASTPRSGSSTNYGYTFGSGTRLTVV.